The 20 T cell receptor beta chains reported below all come from one sample, sequenced in a study of control samples from healthy donors and cancer patients. The data were produced by immunoSEQ multiplex PCR, yet TCRdb's version contains in-frame clones alone and is incomplete. The sample has about 180,000 clones, roughly 90% seen once. The sample was blood. The receptors shown here come from a woman between 50 and 59 years old in good health.

This chain links TRBV5-1 with TRBJ2-7; 7 bases agree with TRBD1. The germline V gene has CDR1 SGHRS and CDR2 YFSETQ. J lost 10 bases, V lost 5 bases, and 15 bases had no gene match. This CDR3 is 14 amino acids long. CDR3 sequence (DNA): TGCGCCAGCAGGGACGTCCGTTTGGGACAGCGACAGTACTTC. Translation: CASRDVRLGQRQYF.

The chain recombines TRBV5-4 with TRBJ2-5; D is uncertain. V lost 0 bases and J lost 1, with 7 bases in between. CDR1 and CDR2 from the germline V gene are SGHNT and YYREEE (reference sequence). There are 14 residues in the CDR3. DNA for the CDR3: TGTGCCAGCAGCTTGGAACGGCTCCAAGAGACCCAGTACTTC. Translation: CASSLERLQETQYF.

V gene TRBV4-2 combines with J gene TRBJ1-1, with a possible D match to TRBD1 (5 bases). This CDR3 has 13 amino acids. V was cut by 6 bases and J by 1 base, with 9 bases left in between. Per the germline V gene, CDR1 is LGHNA and CDR2 is YNFKEQ. Here the CDR3 DNA reads TGTGCCAGCAGGCGCGGGGGGAACACTGAAGCTTTCTTT. Translating gives CASRRGGNTEAFF.

This clone was seen a single time. The V call is TRBV9, the J call TRBJ2-2; a possible D gene is TRBD2 (7 bases). CDR3 size: 17 residues. The V gene lost 0 bases and the J gene lost 0 bases, with 12 bases spanning the gap. Germline V gene data show CDR1 as SGDLS and CDR2 as YYNGEE. For the CDR3, the DNA is TGTGCCAGCAGCGTAGCACAGGGAGGGTCGAACACCGGGGAGCTGTTTTTT. The encoded protein is CASSVAQGGSNTGELFF.

Here the CDR3 DNA reads TGCGCCAGCAGCCAAGGGATAGGGCACACCGGGGAGCTGTTTTTT. Residues: CASSQGIGHTGELFF. This chain links TRBV4-1 with TRBJ2-2; D is unclear. Trimming stripped 1 base from V and 3 bases from J, with 9 bases between. The germline V gene encodes CDR1 MGHRA and CDR2 YSYEKL. The CDR3 loop spans 15 amino acids.

This chain joins TRBV4-3 and TRBJ2-7; no definite D call. CDR3 length: 14 residues. The germline V and J ends were trimmed by 0 bases and 3 bases, with 9 bases remaining between them. CDR1 and CDR2 from the germline V gene are LGHNA and YSLEER. The CDR3 here is CASSQDPENYEQYF. In DNA form, the CDR3 reads TGCGCCAGCAGCCAAGATCCGGAAAACTACGAGCAGTACTTC.

The chain uses TRBV10-3 and TRBJ2-3; TRBD2 aligns across 9 bases. The J segment lost 2 bases and the V segment lost 10 bases, leaving 10 bases of the junction unmatched. Germline V gene lookup returns CDR1 ENHRY and CDR2 SYGVKD. This CDR3 has 15 residues. This CDR3 is CATLGLAGFTDTQYF. The DNA for the CDR3 is TGTGCCACCCTTGGTCTAGCGGGGTTCACAGATACGCAGTATTTT.

Here the CDR3 DNA reads TGTGCCAGCAGCGAGAGGGATTATCAGCCCCAGCATTTT. Protein sequence: CASSERDYQPQHF. The rearrangement links TRBV9 to TRBJ1-5; D is unclear. Trimming cost V 3 bases and J 5 bases, with 9 bases left between them. This CDR3 is built from 13 residues. Looked up from germline, CDR1 is SGDLS and CDR2 is YYNGEE.

This chain connects TRBV27 to TRBJ2-5, with D possibly matching TRBD1 (5 bases). Trimming shortened V by 4 bases and J by 2 bases, and 17 bases separated the two germline ends. The CDR3 loop spans 16 amino acids. Germline V gene lookup returns CDR1 MNHEY and CDR2 SMNVEV (reference sequence). The CDR3 nucleotides are TGTGCCAGCAGTTCCGGTTTTGGGGCTTATCAAGAGACCCAGTACTTC. The encoded protein is CASSSGFGAYQETQYF.

The V and J genes are TRBV29-1 and TRBJ1-2; no firm D call. V dropped 7 bases and J dropped 3 bases, with 12 bases sitting between them. The CDR3 has 12 amino acids. Germline-derived CDR1 and CDR2 are SQVTM and ANQGSEA. The CDR3 is CSATDGDYGYTF. CDR3 nucleotide sequence: TGCAGCGCCACGGACGGCGACTATGGCTACACCTTC.

This sequence joins TRBV12-3 or TRBV12-4 and TRBJ1-2; D gene unclear. Trimming stripped 6 bases from V and 10 bases from J, with 18 bases between. The CDR3 spans 13 residues. CDR3 amino acids: CASSPAGVHLYTF. The CDR3 DNA sequence: TGTGCCAGCAGCCCCGCGGGAGTTCACCTCTACACCTTC.

V usage is TRBV14 and J usage is TRBJ1-2; D might be TRBD1 (6 bases). The V end lost 3 bases, the J end lost 5 bases, and 16 bases lay between the germline ends. The CDR3 sequence is 15 residues long. Looked up from germline, CDR1 is SGHDN and CDR2 is FVKESK. CDR3 nucleotide sequence: TGTGCCAGCAGCCATGCTCCTGGACAGACTTATGGCTACACCTTC. This translates into CASSHAPGQTYGYTF.

This clone was seen a handful of times. This chain uses TRBV6-5 with TRBJ1-3; 7 nucleotides match TRBD1. With V trimmed by 6 bases and J by 3 bases, 5 bases remained unmatched. Germline V gives CDR1 MNHEY, CDR2 SVGAGI. CDR3 length: 14 residues. CDR3 in amino acids: CASSKQGLGNTIYF. In DNA, the CDR3 is TGTGCCAGCAGCAAACAGGGGCTTGGAAACACCATATATTTT.

The chain employs TRBV20-1 and TRBJ2-3; D is uncertain. CDR3 length: 12 residues. The germline V and J ends were trimmed by 3 bases and 4 bases, with 8 bases remaining between them. The germline CDR1 and CDR2 sequences are DFQATT and SNEGSKA (reference sequence). The CDR3 loop is CSASIVADTQYF. Written as DNA, the CDR3 is TGCAGTGCTAGTATAGTGGCAGATACGCAGTATTTT.

The chain combines TRBV7-2 with TRBJ1-6; 8 bases fit TRBD1. J lost 5 bases, V lost 2 bases, and 5 bases had no gene match. This CDR3 region has 16 residues. The germline V gene has CDR1 SGHTA and CDR2 FQGNSA. CDR3 DNA sequence: TGTGCCAGCAGCTTACAGGGGGCGCGGAATAATTCACCCCTCCACTTT. This codes for CASSLQGARNNSPLHF.

This chain uses TRBV20-1 with TRBJ2-1; 9 positions match TRBD2. The junction had 6 bases not matched to a gene; V was cut back by 3 bases and J by 0 bases. This CDR3 has 16 residues. Germline V CDR1 and CDR2: DFQATT, SNEGSKA (reference sequence). The DNA of the CDR3 is TGCAGTGCTAGTCCTAGCGGGAAAGGCTCCTACAATGAGCAGTTCTTC. It yields the protein CSASPSGKGSYNEQFF.

The rearrangement uses TRBV5-8 and TRBJ1-2; TRBD1 might be the D (5 bases). The V gene's germline CDR1 is SGHTS and CDR2 YDEGEE. This CDR3 has 14 residues. Trimming left V 4 bases short and J 4 bases short, with 14 bases between. The CDR3 region is CASSLSGWVYGYTF. The CDR3 nucleotides are TGTGCCAGCAGCCTCTCAGGGTGGGTCTATGGCTACACCTTC.

V and J are TRBV10-3 and TRBJ2-3, with TRBD2 matching 9 bases. V dropped 7 bases and J dropped 2; count of bases not matched to a gene: 10. This CDR3 has 16 amino acids. Germline values: CDR1 ENHRY, CDR2 SYGVKD. The CDR3 DNA follows: TGTGCCATCAAACAGAATAGCGGGGGATCCACAGATACGCAGTATTTT. It is translated as CAIKQNSGGSTDTQYF.

The rearrangement links TRBV28 to TRBJ1-3; D call uncertain. V was trimmed by 5 bases and J by 0 bases, leaving 5 bases between them. The germline V gene encodes CDR1 MDHEN and CDR2 SYDVKM. The CDR3 runs to 13 residues. The CDR3, as DNA: TGTGCCAGCAGTGTAAACTCTGGAAACACCATATATTTT. As protein: CASSVNSGNTIYF.

This chain joins TRBV19 and TRBJ2-7, with D maybe TRBD2 (6 bases). Trimming took 8 bases from V and 4 from J, leaving 24 bases between them. Looked up from germline, CDR1 is LNHDA and CDR2 is SQIVND (reference sequence). This CDR3 is 16 amino acids long. The CDR3 region is CASGRTRVAALYEQYF. CDR3 bases: TGTGCCAGTGGGAGGACTCGGGTAGCGGCCCTATACGAGCAGTACTTC.